Following are 19 T cell receptor beta chains from one sample sequenced in a study of cytomegalovirus exposure and HLA in healthy donors. PCR was performed using 60 Vbeta and 13 Jbeta primers. Sequencing used immunoSEQ multiplex PCR; TCRdb keeps in-frame clones, though not all of them. The ten top clones account for 3.7%, within a sample of some 120,000 clones. Sequenced input: PBMCs. These receptors were collected from a man in his thirties or forties in good health and CMV-seronegative.

This clone is called medium-sized based on its frequency. This rearrangement joins TRBV7-2 to TRBJ1-5; 10 bases align to TRBD1. Germline CDR1 is SGHTA and CDR2 is FQGNSA. This CDR3 has 15 amino acids. Trimming cost V 5 bases and J 10 bases; bases outside gene matches: 11. The CDR3 nucleotides are TGTGCCAGCAGCGGGACAGGGGCCCCGGTTAAACCCCAGCATTTT. Protein: CASSGTGAPVKPQHF.

The V gene is TRBV2, the J gene TRBJ2-5; perhaps TRBD2 as D (5 bases). The V gene's germline CDR1 is SNHLY and CDR2 FYNNEI. V lost 7 bases and J 4 bases, leaving 13 bases between the germline ends. The CDR3 consists of 13 residues. The DNA of the CDR3 is TGTGCCAGCAAGAGGGAACGTGGAGAGACCCAGTACTTC. Its protein is CASKRERGETQYF. Full variable domain (rest looked up from reference TRBV2 and TRBJ2-5): EPEVTQTPSHQVTQMGQEVILRCVPISNHLYFYWYRQILGQKVEFLVSFYNNEISEKSEIFDDQFSVERPDGSNFTLKIRSTKLEDSAMYFCASKRERGETQYFGPGTRLLVL.

This chain connects TRBV14 to TRBJ1-2; tentative D call: TRBD1 (5 bases). With 4 bases removed from V and 3 bases from J, the gap between germline ends came to 15 bases. Germline assignment: CDR1 SGHDN and CDR2 FVKESK. This CDR3 region has 15 residues. CDR3 sequence (DNA): TGTGCCAGCAGCCCGCGAGTTTGGGGCTACTATGGCTACACCTTC. The encoded protein is CASSPRVWGYYGYTF.

CDR3 sequence reads: CASSLDGRSYNSPLHF. In DNA form, the CDR3 reads TGCGCCAGCAGCTTGGACGGCAGGTCTTATAATTCACCCCTCCACTTT. The chain carries TRBV5-1 and TRBJ1-6; no definite D call. V was pared by 0 bases and J by 4 bases, with 11 bases between. Germline V gene lookup returns CDR1 SGHRS and CDR2 YFSETQ. The CDR3 loop spans 16 amino acids.

The V and J genes are TRBV7-3 and TRBJ2-7; 10 bases match TRBD1. V was clipped by 5 bases and J by 5 bases; unmatched bases: 6. Germline values: CDR1 SGHTA, CDR2 FQGTGA. This CDR3 is built from 14 residues. The DNA of the CDR3 is TGTGCCAGCAGCCCCCGACAGGGGGCGGACGAGCAGTACTTC. Its protein product is CASSPRQGADEQYF.

This chain uses TRBV19 with TRBJ2-7; D perhaps matches TRBD2 (5 bases). From germline, CDR1 is LNHDA and CDR2 SQIVND (reference sequence). This CDR3 has 12 amino acids. Trimming stripped 3 bases from V and 6 bases from J, with 9 bases between. DNA of the CDR3: TGTGCCAGTAGTATGGGAGAGGGCGAGCAGTACTTC. It translates to CASSMGEGEQYF.

Written as DNA, the CDR3 is TGCGCCAGCAGCCAAGAGGGGCTAGCGGGAGATCAAGAGACCCAGTACTTC. Its translation: CASSQEGLAGDQETQYF. V is TRBV4-1 and J is TRBJ2-5, with 10 nucleotides matching TRBD2. V dropped 0 bases and J dropped 2; count of bases not matched to a gene: 6. Germline V CDR1 and CDR2: MGHRA, YSYEKL. The CDR3 contains 17 residues.

V gene TRBV2 combines with J gene TRBJ1-3; tentatively, D is TRBD1 (5 bases). Germline loops: CDR1 SNHLY, CDR2 FYNNEI. The CDR3 extends over 20 amino acids. Trimming removed 5 bases at V and 0 bases at J, with 26 bases between. Here the CDR3 DNA reads TGTGCCAGCAGTAGGGCTCGCGTGGAACTCAGGGCCCTCTCTGGAAACACCATATATTTT. Its translation: CASSRARVELRALSGNTIYF. Full variable domain (missing parts from reference TRBV2 and TRBJ1-3): EPEVTQTPSHQVTQMGQEVILRCVPISNHLYFYWYRQILGQKVEFLVSFYNNEISEKSEIFDDQFSVERPDGSNFTLKIRSTKLEDSAMYFCASSRARVELRALSGNTIYFGEGSWLTVV.

V gene TRBV2 combines with J gene TRBJ2-5; no definite D call. The CDR3 sequence is 13 residues long. In germline, CDR1 is SNHLY, CDR2 FYNNEI. The V end lost 8 bases, the J end lost 2 bases, and 12 bases lay between the germline ends. This CDR3 reads CASGQALQETQYF. The CDR3 region has the DNA TGTGCCAGCGGGCAGGCCCTTCAAGAGACCCAGTACTTC.

The chain employs TRBV10-3 and TRBJ2-3; weak D call: TRBD2 (6 bases). Germline V gene data show CDR1 as ENHRY and CDR2 as SYGVKD. V was cut by 5 bases and J by 2 bases, with 8 bases left in between. The CDR3 length is 13 residues. The CDR3 here is CAISREATDTQYF. CDR3 bases: TGTGCCATCAGTAGGGAGGCCACAGATACGCAGTATTTT.

This chain links TRBV28 with TRBJ2-7; perhaps TRBD1 as D (5 bases). Germline CDR1 is MDHEN and CDR2 is SYDVKM. Between the trimmed V and J ends, which lost 10 bases and 0 bases, there was a span of 13 bases. The CDR3 loop spans 13 amino acids. This chain's CDR3 is CAILDRSSYEQYF. The CDR3 DNA sequence: TGTGCCATCCTAGACAGAAGCTCCTACGAGCAGTACTTC.

This rearrangement joins TRBV6-6 to TRBJ2-5; D might be TRBD2 (6 bases). The DNA end lines up better with TRBJ2-7; the J call may be wrong. CDR1 and CDR2 from the germline V gene are MNHNY and SVGAGI (reference sequence). CDR3 length: 14 residues. CDR3 bases: TGTGCCAGCACCATCAGGAGGGGCGCCTACGAGCAGTACTTC. Its protein product is CASTIRRGAYEQYF.

The chain carries TRBV2 and TRBJ2-1; perhaps TRBD2 as D (5 bases). Germline V CDR1 and CDR2: SNHLY, FYNNEI. The CDR3 runs to 12 residues. The V gene lost 6 bases and the J gene lost 6 bases, with 9 bases spanning the gap. The CDR3 nucleotides read TGTGCCAGCAGGGGAGAGACCAATGAGCAGTTCTTC. This gives the protein CASRGETNEQFF.

The chain employs TRBV5-6 and TRBJ2-7, with 7 bases aligning to TRBD1. V lost 2 bases to trimming and J lost 4 bases; unmatched junction nucleotides: 12. The CDR3 is made up of 16 amino acids. Germline CDR1 reads SGHDT; CDR2 reads YYEEEE. This CDR3 reads CASSLKMGTVLYEQYF. Here the CDR3 DNA reads TGTGCCAGCAGCTTAAAAATGGGGACAGTGCTTTACGAGCAGTACTTC.

The chain combines TRBV7-9 with TRBJ2-5, with D unclear. V was trimmed by 1 base and J by 5 bases, leaving 8 bases between them. In germline, CDR1 is SEHNR, CDR2 FQNEAQ (reference sequence). The length of the CDR3 is 13 residues. CDR3 nucleotide sequence: TGTGCCAGCAGCTTAGGATGGGCGGAGACCCAGTACTTC. It codes for CASSLGWAETQYF.

V gene TRBV15 combines with J gene TRBJ1-6; D not certain. V was clipped by 3 bases and J by 6 bases, with 6 bases between them. This CDR3 is built from 13 residues. Germline V CDR1 and CDR2: LNHNV, YYDKDF (reference sequence). The CDR3: CATSSNFNSPLHF. The CDR3 bases are TGTGCCACCAGCAGTAATTTTAATTCACCCCTCCACTTT.

The rearrangement links TRBV14 to TRBJ1-2; D uncertain. This CDR3 region has 13 residues. Germline loops: CDR1 SGHDN, CDR2 FVKESK. The V gene lost 2 bases and the J gene lost 2 bases, with 6 bases spanning the gap. The CDR3 is CASSQQVNYGYTF. The CDR3 region has the DNA TGTGCCAGCAGCCAACAGGTCAACTATGGCTACACCTTC.

The V call is TRBV4-3, the J call TRBJ1-1; tentative D call: TRBD1 (5 bases). CDR3 length equals 13 residues. V lost 3 bases to trimming and J lost 4 bases, with 9 bases between them. CDR1 is LGHNA, CDR2 YSLEER, per germline. The CDR3 DNA is TGCGCCAGCAGCCACAGGGTGGGCACTGAAGCTTTCTTT. Protein: CASSHRVGTEAFF.

The chain recombines TRBV7-6 with TRBJ2-1; 11 nucleotides line up with TRBD2. The ends lost 1 base at V and 6 bases at J; junction bases unmatched: 2. CDR3 size: 15 residues. The germline V gene encodes CDR1 SGHVS and CDR2 FNYEAQ. The CDR3 loop is CASSLVAGGRNEQFF. CDR3 nucleotides: TGTGCCAGCAGCTTAGTAGCGGGGGGGCGCAATGAGCAGTTCTTC.